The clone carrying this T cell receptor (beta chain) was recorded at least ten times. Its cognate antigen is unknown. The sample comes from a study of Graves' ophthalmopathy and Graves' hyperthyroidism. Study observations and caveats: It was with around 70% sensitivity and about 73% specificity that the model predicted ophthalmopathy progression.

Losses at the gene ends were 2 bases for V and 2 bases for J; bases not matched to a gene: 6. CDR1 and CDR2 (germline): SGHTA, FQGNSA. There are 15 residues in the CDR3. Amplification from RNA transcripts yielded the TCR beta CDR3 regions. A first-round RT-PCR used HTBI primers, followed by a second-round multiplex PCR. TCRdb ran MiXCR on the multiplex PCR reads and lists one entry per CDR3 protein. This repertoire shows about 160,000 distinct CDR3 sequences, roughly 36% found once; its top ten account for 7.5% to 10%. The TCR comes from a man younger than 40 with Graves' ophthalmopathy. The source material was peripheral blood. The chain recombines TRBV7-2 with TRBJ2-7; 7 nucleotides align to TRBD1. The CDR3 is CASSLRADRTYEQYF. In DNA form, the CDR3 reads TGTGCCAGCAGCTTAAGGGCGGACAGGACCTACGAGCAGTACTTC.